This T cell receptor beta chain was recovered during a study of CD8+ T cells in alopecia areata (dated by TCRdb to the late 2010s). Study-level background: Treated patients were enrolled in an open-label pilot trial of oral tofacitinib, 5 to 10 mg twice daily, for moderate-to-severe alopecia areata. Tofacitinib was given for 6 to 18 months, followed by 6 months of follow-up off drug to assess delayed response and recurrence. Disease severity in treated patients was measured with the SALT score, which quantifies the percentage of affected scalp surface area. High-throughput TCRbeta sequencing was used to examine T cell clonal expansion in alopecia areata in both the C3H/HeJ mouse model and human patients. In humans, TCRbeta sequencing was performed on scalp tissue and on sorted CD4+ and CD8+ peripheral blood T cells from healthy controls and from patients with patchy or totalis/universalis alopecia areata. Biopsies were taken from tofacitinib-treated patients at baseline and again at 4 and 24 weeks into treatment, and several of those patients also had a later scalp biopsy. Scalp clonality was compared among normal scalp (n=4), patchy alopecia areata scalp (n=8), and alopecia totalis/universalis scalp (n=8). The RNA source kit depended on sample type: the PAXgene miRNA kit for fixed scalp, the miRNeasy kit for PBMCs, and the RNeasy kit for mouse skin. TCRbeta CDR3 regions were amplified by immunoSEQ multiplex PCR with 35 Vbeta forward and 13 Jbeta reverse primers.

V is clipped by 4 bases and J by 1 base, and the sequence between their germline boundaries is 8 bases long. The germline V gene encodes CDR1 SEHNR and CDR2 FQNEAQ (reference sequence). From the cysteine up to the phenylalanine, the CDR3 has a length of 14 residues. The entry retains the CDR3 DNA only, 42 bases that are in frame from base 1. Library method: the immunoSEQ multiplex PCR assay. RNA was extracted from all samples and reverse transcribed into cDNA as template for TCR sequencing. SuperScript III was used to make first-strand cDNA, primed with a 2:1 mix of oligo-dT and random hexamers. Amplification bias was assessed with a synthetic immune receptor repertoire, and residual bias was removed computationally. The authors processed their data as follows. Raw reads were preprocessed to remove errors, and CDR3 was defined according to IMGT conventions as the region from the conserved cysteine to phenylalanine. To get clonality, Shannon entropy was normalized by log2 of the number of productive unique TCRs and the result was subtracted from 1. CD4 or CD8 identity of scalp clones was inferred by cross-referencing scalp TCRbeta sequences with sorted blood CD4 and CD8 repertoires. What TCRdb holds here is the immuneACCESS table cut down to in-frame rearrangements. Part of the clones is not present; checked against another copy, under half of the missing clones reflect an unresolved V gene, and the others are unexplained. V and J calls and clone size come straight from that table; D and trimming were deduced from the DNA. Across this sample there are 170,000 or so clones, with around 50% seen only once. Approximately 12% of the sample is held by the ten biggest clonotypes.

Broader findings and caveats from the paper: Unlike mouse skin, which is dominated by gammadelta T cells, normal human skin has resident alphabeta T cells that are also sequenced, and this complicates analysis of the scalp TCR repertoire. During tofacitinib treatment, many expanded lesional clones remained in scalp and blood, and this persistence may partly explain relapse after treatment is stopped. Compared with normal scalp, lesional scalp had higher clonality and more expanded CD8+ clones, particularly in alopecia totalis/universalis, a pattern that suggests antigenic drive. Compared with mice, TCR sequences shared between patients were less clear, possibly partly because of HLA diversity across the patient population. Because the treated cohort was small and had only one nonresponder, larger studies are needed to examine links between baseline CD8+ expansion and response. Tofacitinib significantly lowered scalp clonality and the number of expanded CD8+ clones among the top 100 scalp clones.

The intended sense of this specimen's time point label: roughly 24 weeks on oral tofacitinib. In light of the paper, this sample's treatment or condition label describes: oral pan-JAK inhibitor, 5-10 mg twice daily. From alopecia areata patients, peripheral blood was collected along with lesional scalp punch biopsies. PBMCs were isolated by density centrifugation and stained for CD3, CD4 and CD8, and CD4+ and CD8+ T cells were sorted on a FACSAria. Comments on this clone: Its antigen specificity is not known. Nothing much larger sits one base from this clone, and base qualities are not available.

This sequence originates from a human donor with alopecia areata. The sequence links TRBV7-9 to TRBJ1-5; the D gene is perhaps TRBD1, from 5 matching bases. The sample here was CD8+ T cells sorted from blood, taken at week 24, from a patient treated with tofacitinib. The CDR3 is CASSSPGSNQPQHF. The DNA sequence is TGTGCCAGCAGCTCCCCAGGGAGCAATCAGCCCCAGCATTTT.